What follows is one T cell receptor beta chain and its context. Its specificity is unknown. Survey-level resolution applied to immunoSEQ assay v3.0. Method: immunoSEQ multiplex PCR; TCRdb's copy keeps in-frame clones and lacks some. The sample lists about 21,000 clones, around four fifths occurring once. The CDR3 consists of 13 residues. From germline, CDR1 is SGHDN and CDR2 FVKESK. Trimming removed 2 bases from V and 13 bases from J; junction bases left unmatched: 9. Each HIV-infected participant was given treatment in the United States. These data are taken from a study of long-term antiretroviral therapy in people with HIV. Broader study findings: Repertoire dominance by clones expanded before ART was seen at all time points.

This sequence originates from a young man with HIV. The source was unsorted PBMCs, collected about 4 years after starting antiretroviral therapy. The chain links TRBV14 to TRBJ2-5; 8 bases fit TRBD1. The CDR3 protein is CASSQPGGSASYF. The CDR3 DNA is TGTGCCAGCAGCCAACCAGGGGGCAGCGCGTCGTACTTC. Full variable domain (rest looked up from reference TRBV14 and TRBJ2-5): EAGVTQFPSHSVIEKGQTVTLRCDPISGHDNLYWYRRVMGKEIKFLLHFVKESKQDESGMPNNRFLAERTGGTYSTLKVQPAELEDSGVYFCASSQPGGSASYFGPGTRLLVL.